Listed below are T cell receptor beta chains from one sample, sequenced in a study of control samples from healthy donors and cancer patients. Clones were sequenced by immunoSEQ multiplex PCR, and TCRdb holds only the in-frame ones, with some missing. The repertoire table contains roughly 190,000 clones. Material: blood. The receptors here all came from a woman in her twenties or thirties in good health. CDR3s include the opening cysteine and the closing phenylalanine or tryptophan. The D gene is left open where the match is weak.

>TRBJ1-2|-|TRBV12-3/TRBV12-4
TGTGCCAGCAGTTCCCTGGAACGAAATGGCTACACCTTC
CASSSLERNGYTF
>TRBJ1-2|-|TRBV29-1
TGCAGCGTTGATTGGTTGGGCAGGAACTATGGCTACACCTTC
CSVDWLGRNYGYTF
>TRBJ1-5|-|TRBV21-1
TGTGCCAGCACCTTGACAGGGGGCACTTCCAATCAGCCCCAGCATTTT
CASTLTGGTSNQPQHF
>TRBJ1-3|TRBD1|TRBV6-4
TGTGCCAGCAGTGACTCGGACAGGCTTATACTGAGCTCTGGAAACACCATATATTTT
CASSDSDRLILSSGNTIYF
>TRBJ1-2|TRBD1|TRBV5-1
TGCGCCAGCAGCCCGGGGACAGGGTGGTCCTATGGCTACACCTTC
CASSPGTGWSYGYTF
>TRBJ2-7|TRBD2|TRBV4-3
TGCGCCAGCAGCCAAGATCCTAGCGGGGCCTACGAGCAGTACTTC
CASSQDPSGAYEQYF
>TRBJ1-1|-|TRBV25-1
TGTGCCAGCAGTGAATGGGACACTGAAGCTTTCTTT
CASSEWDTEAFF
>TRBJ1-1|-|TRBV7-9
TGTGCCAGCAGCTATCCCCGGGAGAAAGCTTTCTTT
CASSYPREKAFF
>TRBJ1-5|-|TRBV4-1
TGCGCCAGCAGCCAAGACCCCCGGCCCCCGGTTCAGCCCCAGCATTTT
CASSQDPRPPVQPQHF
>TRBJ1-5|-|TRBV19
TGTGCCAGTATTGGACATGCCTATCAGCCCCAGCATTTT
CASIGHAYQPQHF
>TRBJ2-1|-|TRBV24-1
TGTGCCACCAGTGACCCCTCCGTTAGAGGGGAAGCCTTGTTCTTC
CATSDPSVRGEALFF
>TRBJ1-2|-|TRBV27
TGTGCCAGCGACGGCCGGGAGACCTCCTATGGCTACACCTTC
CASDGRETSYGYTF
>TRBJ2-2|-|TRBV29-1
TGCAGCGTTGGCACCTCCGGGGAGCTGTTTTTT
CSVGTSGELFF
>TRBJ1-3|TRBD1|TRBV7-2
TGTGCCAGCAGCTTAGTAGGACAGGGCAGAAACACCATATATTTT
CASSLVGQGRNTIYF
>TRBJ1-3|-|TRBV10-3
TGTGCCATCAGTGGGACAGGAAACACCATATATTTT
CAISGTGNTIYF
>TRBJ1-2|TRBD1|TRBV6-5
TGTGCCAGCAGTTCCGGACAGGGAGGTTCTAACTATGGCTACACCTTC
CASSSGQGGSNYGYTF
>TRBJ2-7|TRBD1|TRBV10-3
TGTGCCATCAGTGAGTCAACAGGGGAACACGAGCAGTACTTC
CAISESTGEHEQYF
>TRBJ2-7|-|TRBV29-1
TGCAGCGTTGGAGGGACTGCCACTTCCTACGAGCAGTACTTC
CSVGGTATSYEQYF
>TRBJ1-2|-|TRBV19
TGTGCCAGTAGTATGCGGGACAACTATGGCTACACCTTC
CASSMRDNYGYTF
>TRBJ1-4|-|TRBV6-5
TGTGCCAGCACCCGGACCGGGGAAAAACTGTTTTTT
CASTRTGEKLFF
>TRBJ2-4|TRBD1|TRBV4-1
TGCGCCAGCACCAAGGGACCGACAGGGCGTGCGAACATTCAGTACTTC
CASTKGPTGRANIQYF
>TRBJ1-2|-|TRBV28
TGTGCCAGCAGAAAGTTCCCAACAGTTAACTATGGCTACACCTTC
CASRKFPTVNYGYTF
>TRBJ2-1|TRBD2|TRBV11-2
TGTGCCAGCAGCCGAGTAGGACTAGGGCACAATGAGCAGTTCTTC
CASSRVGLGHNEQFF
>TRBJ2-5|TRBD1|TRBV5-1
TGCGCCAGCAGCACGTACAGGGGGGAATACGAGACCCAGTACTTC
CASSTYRGEYETQYF
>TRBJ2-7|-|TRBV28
TGTGCCAGCAGTTTAGTGTCGACAGCCTCCTACGAGCAGTACTTC
CASSLVSTASYEQYF
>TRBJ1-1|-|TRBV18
TGTGCCAGCTCACCGGGACCGTCCAACACTGAAGCTTTCTTT
CASSPGPSNTEAFF
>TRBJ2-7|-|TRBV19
TGTGCCAGTAGCTCGGTTGGCGGCGGCTACGAGCAGTACTTC
CASSSVGGGYEQYF
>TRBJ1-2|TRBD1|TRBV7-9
TGTGCCAGCAGTTTTACAGGGGGGAGCTATGGCTACACCTTC
CASSFTGGSYGYTF
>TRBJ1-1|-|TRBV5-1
TGCGCCAGCTTACTGGATGGCACTGAAGCTTTCTTT
CASLLDGTEAFF
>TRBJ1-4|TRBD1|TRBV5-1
TGCGCCAGCAGCCTGGGACAGGGAGGAGAAAAACTGTTTTTT
CASSLGQGGEKLFF
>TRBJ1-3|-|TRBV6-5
TGTGCCAGCAGTTTTGGGCAGGGTCCTGGAAACACCATATATTTT
CASSFGQGPGNTIYF
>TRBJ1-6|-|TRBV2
TGTGCCAGCAGTGGACGGTTAAATTCACCCCTCCACTTT
CASSGRLNSPLHF
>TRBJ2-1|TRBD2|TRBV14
TGTGCCAGCAGCCAATGGGGGGAGGGTGAGCAGTTCTTC
CASSQWGEGEQFF
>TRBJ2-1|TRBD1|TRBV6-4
TGTGCCAGCAGTGACGAACGAAATACAGGGGGCAATGAGCAGTTCTTC
CASSDERNTGGNEQFF
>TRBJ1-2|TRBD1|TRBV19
TGTGCCAGTAGTATAGATCTACAGGGGGCTCGGTATGGCTACACCTTC
CASSIDLQGARYGYTF
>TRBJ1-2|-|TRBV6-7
TGTGCCAGCAGTTCGCTCCCGGGGCTAGGCTTATATGGCTACACCTTC
CASSSLPGLGLYGYTF
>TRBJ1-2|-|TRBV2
TGTGCCAGCAGTGAAGCCCGGGGGGGTTATGGCTACACCTTC
CASSEARGGYGYTF
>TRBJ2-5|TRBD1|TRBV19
TGTGCCAGTAGCCACTCCCGGGACAGGGGTTTGCAGACCCAGTACTTC
CASSHSRDRGLQTQYF
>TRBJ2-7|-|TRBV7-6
TGTGCCAGCAGCCTACTGGGACACACCTACGAGCAGTACTTC
CASSLLGHTYEQYF
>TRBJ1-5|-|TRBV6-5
TGTGCCAGCAGGGGGATCGACAGGCGAGATCAGCCCCAGCATTTT
CASRGIDRRDQPQHF
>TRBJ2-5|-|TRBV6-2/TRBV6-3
TGTGCCAGCAGTTACGACCCGGCGGGAGAGACCCAGTACTTC
CASSYDPAGETQYF
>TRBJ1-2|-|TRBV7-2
TGTGCCAGCAGCTTCAAGCTCCTGGACTCGTATGGCTACACCTTC
CASSFKLLDSYGYTF
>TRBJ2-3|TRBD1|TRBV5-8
TGTGCCAGCAGCTTGGGAGACAGGGGCCTCACAGATACGCAGTATTTT
CASSLGDRGLTDTQYF